Following are 30 T cell receptor beta chains from one sample sequenced in a study of T cell changes during pregnancy in multiple sclerosis. Assay: immunoSEQ multiplex PCR; the TCRdb copy retains only in-frame clones and omits some. Among around 50,000 clones listed, 80% to 90% were seen once. What was sequenced was peripheral blood from another person, used as feeder cells. These receptors all come from a human donor whose cells served as feeder cells for cultures in a pregnancy study.

This chain links TRBV19 with TRBJ2-1; 8 nucleotides agree with TRBD1. The CDR3 has 15 residues. V lost 5 bases to trimming and J lost 7 bases; unmatched junction nucleotides: 10. Per the germline V gene, CDR1 is LNHDA and CDR2 is SQIVND (reference sequence). The CDR3 bases are TGTGCCAGTAGTCGCTTGGACAGGGATCGGAATGAGCAGTTCTTC. It is translated as CASSRLDRDRNEQFF.

The CDR3 DNA is TGTGCCAGCAGGGTTTTCCGGGACACGAACTATGGCTACACCTTC. Translation: CASRVFRDTNYGYTF. V is TRBV6-1 and J is TRBJ1-2; perhaps TRBD1 as D (6 bases). Between the trimmed V and J ends, which lost 6 bases and 2 bases, there was a span of 16 bases. Germline CDR1 MNHNS, CDR2 SASEGT. The CDR3 is made up of 15 amino acids.

This chain connects TRBV6-5 to TRBJ1-1; D is undetermined. Trimming took 6 bases from V and 0 from J, leaving 14 bases between them. The CDR3 has 15 amino acids. Germline V gene lookup returns CDR1 MNHEY and CDR2 SVGAGI. CDR3 in amino acids: CASSRKGYMNTEAFF. CDR3 DNA sequence: TGTGCCAGCAGCCGAAAAGGATACATGAACACTGAAGCTTTCTTT.

The J gene is TRBJ2-2, the V gene TRBV4-1; D is undetermined. Germline V CDR1 and CDR2: MGHRA, YSYEKL. The CDR3 totals 15 residues. Trimming took off 2 bases at V and 6 bases at J, with 13 bases between the two ends. CDR3 DNA sequence: TGCGCCAGCAGCCAATTACTGAAGGCGTCCGGGGAGCTGTTTTTT. Its protein is CASSQLLKASGELFF.

The chain recombines TRBV27 with TRBJ2-7; TRBD1 might be the D (5 bases). Germline V gene data show CDR1 as MNHEY and CDR2 as SMNVEV (reference sequence). V was pared by 3 bases and J by 3 bases, with 12 bases between. This CDR3 contains 14 residues. CDR3 sequence: CASSFQDTLYEQYF. The CDR3 DNA sequence: TGTGCCAGCAGTTTTCAGGACACTCTCTACGAGCAGTACTTC.

V is TRBV7-8 and J is TRBJ1-4; D is possibly TRBD1 (6 bases). The length of the CDR3 is 18 residues. Germline values: CDR1 SGHVS, CDR2 FQNEAQ. The germline V and J ends were trimmed by 1 base and 3 bases, with 18 bases remaining between them. The CDR3 DNA sequence: TGTGCCAGCAGCTTAGGCGGATTAGGGGGACAAGCTAATGAAAAACTGTTTTTT. It yields the protein CASSLGGLGGQANEKLFF.

This chain links TRBV4-1 with TRBJ2-7; D is possibly TRBD1 (5 bases). The CDR3 totals 17 residues. Deletions cut 2 bases from V and 0 bases from J, with 17 bases between. Germline V gene sequence: CDR1 MGHRA, CDR2 YSYEKL. Here the CDR3 DNA reads TGCGCCAGCAGCCAAACCCCGAACAGGCATATCTCCTACGAGCAGTACTTC. This translates into CASSQTPNRHISYEQYF.

The gene calls are TRBV27 and TRBJ1-1, with D perhaps matching TRBD1 (5 bases). The germline gives CDR1 MNHEY, CDR2 SMNVEV (reference sequence). V was pared by 4 bases and J by 1 base, with 10 bases between. The CDR3 is made up of 14 amino acids. CDR3 coding DNA: TGTGCCAGCAGTTCCAGGGCCCGGAACACTGAAGCTTTCTTT. This encodes CASSSRARNTEAFF.

V usage is TRBV29-1 and J usage is TRBJ1-1; 7 bases fit TRBD1. CDR1 is SQVTM, CDR2 ANQGSEA, per germline. Trimming removed 4 bases from V and 4 bases from J; junction bases left unmatched: 6. There are 13 residues in the CDR3. The CDR3 sequence is CSVVGQWGTEAFF. The CDR3 DNA is TGCAGCGTTGTGGGACAGTGGGGCACTGAAGCTTTCTTT.

The chain has TRBV19 and TRBJ2-4; D possibly corresponds to TRBD2 (7 bases). V was trimmed by 5 bases and J by 0 bases, leaving 8 bases between them. Germline CDR1 is LNHDA and CDR2 is SQIVND (reference sequence). The CDR3 sequence is 14 residues long. The CDR3 nucleotides read TGTGCCAGTAGTCGGGGGGCAGCCAAAAACATTCAGTACTTC. It translates to CASSRGAAKNIQYF.

The sample holds one count of this clone. At the DNA level, this CDR3 is encoded by other sequences in the same sample as well. This chain joins TRBV7-9 and TRBJ1-1; possibly TRBD1 for D (6 bases). CDR3 length: 14 residues. V lost 4 bases to trimming and J lost 0 bases, with 9 bases between them. CDR1 is SEHNR and CDR2 is FQNEAQ in the germline V gene (reference sequence). The CDR3 is CASSSTGLNTEAFF. The CDR3 DNA reads TGTGCCAGCAGCTCGACAGGTTTGAACACTGAAGCTTTCTTT.

In this sample, this clone turned up once. The chain recombines TRBV7-2 with TRBJ2-2, with no clear D. Trimming took 4 bases from V and 5 from J, leaving 11 bases between them. This CDR3 comprises 14 residues. Germline V lookup: CDR1 SGHTA, CDR2 FQGNSA. Here the CDR3 DNA reads TGTGCCAGCAGCTCCCACTATTCAACCGGGGAGCTGTTTTTT. Translation gives CASSSHYSTGELFF.

The chain is built from TRBV12-5 and TRBJ1-2; 8 bases match TRBD1. Germline assignment: CDR1 LGHNT and CDR2 FRNRAP. V was pared by 2 bases and J by 4 bases, with 9 bases of the junction left unmatched. CDR3 length: 16 amino acids. Here the CDR3 reads CASGLQRQGPSYGYTF. Written as DNA, the CDR3 is TGTGCTAGTGGTTTGCAGCGACAGGGGCCCTCCTATGGCTACACCTTC.

The V gene is TRBV6-5, the J gene TRBJ2-7; D tentatively reads TRBD1 or TRBD2 (5 bases each). V was pared by 2 bases and J by 3 bases, with 17 bases between. This CDR3 has 16 residues. Germline V gives CDR1 MNHEY, CDR2 SVGAGI. The CDR3 protein is CASSYDIRESYYEQYF. CDR3 sequence (DNA): TGTGCCAGCAGTTACGATATCAGGGAGTCCTACTACGAGCAGTACTTC.

The chain links TRBV6-4 to TRBJ1-4; the D gene is possibly TRBD1 (6 bases). V lost 5 bases, J lost 7 bases, and 14 bases lay in between. CDR1 is MRHNA and CDR2 is SNTAGT in the germline V gene. The CDR3 runs to 14 residues. The CDR3 DNA is TGTGCCAGCAGTCCGACAGGAGGGGGTGAAAAACTGTTTTTT. Amino acid sequence: CASSPTGGGEKLFF.

The CDR3 DNA reads TGTGCCAGCACCTTTAGCGGAACCTACAATGAGCAGTTCTTC. This encodes CASTFSGTYNEQFF. The chain is built from TRBV6-5 and TRBJ2-1; possibly TRBD2 for D (6 bases). Trimming took 7 bases from V and 2 from J, leaving 12 bases between them. This CDR3 is 14 amino acids long. Germline V gives CDR1 MNHEY, CDR2 SVGAGI.

V is TRBV2 and J is TRBJ1-1; D possibly corresponds to TRBD1 (6 bases). Germline V CDR1 and CDR2: SNHLY, FYNNEI. The CDR3 runs to 13 residues. V was clipped by 6 bases and J by 1 base, with 9 bases between them. The CDR3, as DNA: TGTGCCAGCAGGGCACAGGGGAACACTGAAGCTTTCTTT. Translated, it gives CASRAQGNTEAFF. The full variable domain, in which reference TRBV2 and TRBJ1-1 provide the parts outside the CDR3, is EPEVTQTPSHQVTQMGQEVILRCVPISNHLYFYWYRQILGQKVEFLVSFYNNEISEKSEIFDDQFSVERPDGSNFTLKIRSTKLEDSAMYFCASRAQGNTEAFFGQGTRLTVV.

The chain links TRBV1 to TRBJ2-6; the table's D call TRBD2 went unverified against the DNA. TRBV1 is a documented pseudogene. The CDR3 extends over 18 amino acids. CDR3 in DNA: TGCACCAGCAGAATGCACTGTTTGTGCAAAAGTCGGGCCAACGTCCTGACTTTC. The encoded protein is CTSRMHCLCKSRANVLTF.

The V and J genes are TRBV6-1 and TRBJ2-7, with D perhaps matching TRBD2 (6 bases). V was pared by 5 bases and J by 5 bases, with 13 bases between. The CDR3 has 13 residues. Germline CDR1 and CDR2: MNHNS and SASEGT. The CDR3 loop is CASSSGVRHEQYF. The CDR3 DNA sequence: TGTGCCAGCAGTTCGGGGGTAAGACACGAGCAGTACTTC.

V usage is TRBV19 and J usage is TRBJ1-1; D might be TRBD1 (6 bases). V dropped 5 bases and J dropped 0 bases, with 7 bases sitting between them. This CDR3 has 13 amino acids. Germline V CDR1 and CDR2: LNHDA, SQIVND (reference sequence). This CDR3 is CASSGQLNTEAFF. The CDR3 DNA follows: TGTGCCAGTAGTGGACAGCTGAACACTGAAGCTTTCTTT.

The CDR3 is CASSSGPRASGELFF. The CDR3 nucleotides are TGTGCCAGCTCTTCCGGGCCCCGAGCATCCGGGGAGCTGTTTTTT. The V call is TRBV18, the J call TRBJ2-2; D remains ambiguous. The V gene's germline CDR1 is KGHSH and CDR2 LQKENI. V lost 6 bases and J 6 bases, leaving 17 bases between the germline ends. The CDR3 contains 15 residues.

V gene TRBV5-1 combines with J gene TRBJ1-4; TRBD1 matches at 8 bases. Trimming removed 4 bases from V and 5 bases from J; junction bases left unmatched: 7. CDR1 and CDR2 (germline): SGHRS, YFSETQ. This CDR3 has 15 amino acids. CDR3 sequence (DNA): TGCGCCAGCAGCAATCCGGGACAGGAGAATGAAAAACTGTTTTTT. It codes for CASSNPGQENEKLFF.

The chain uses TRBV30 and TRBJ2-2, with 11 nucleotides matching TRBD2. The CDR3 consists of 13 residues. Trimming took 4 bases from V and 6 from J; bases not matched to a gene: 1. Germline lookup yields CDR1 GTSNPN and CDR2 SVGIG (reference sequence). CDR3 protein: CAWTSGGPGELFF. The CDR3, as DNA: TGTGCCTGGACTAGCGGGGGGCCCGGGGAGCTGTTTTTT.

The V gene is TRBV28, the J gene TRBJ1-2; 12 bases line up with TRBD1. V trimming: 3 bases; J trimming: 8 bases; junction bases outside the gene matches: 7. In germline, CDR1 is MDHEN, CDR2 SYDVKM. This CDR3 is 15 amino acids long. The CDR3 nucleotides are TGTGCCAGCAGTTTGTCGGGACAGGGGGCCTGGGGCTACACCTTC. This sequence encodes CASSLSGQGAWGYTF.

The V and J genes are TRBV5-1 and TRBJ1-4; TRBD1 is a possible D gene (5 bases). Germline-derived CDR1 and CDR2 are SGHRS and YFSETQ. The CDR3 runs 14 residues. V dropped 0 bases and J dropped 8 bases, with 11 bases sitting between them. In DNA, the CDR3 is TGCGCCAGCAGCTTGGTCGGGGGAGCGGAAAAACTGTTTTTT. Translated, it gives CASSLVGGAEKLFF. Combining the CDR3 with reference TRBV5-1 and TRBJ1-4 gives the whole variable domain KAGVTQTPRYLIKTRGQQVTLSCSPISGHRSVSWYQQTPGQGLQFLFEYFSETQRNKGNFPGRFSGRQFSNSRSEMNVSTLELGDSALYLCASSLVGGAEKLFFGSGTQLSVL.

The chain uses TRBV11-3 and TRBJ2-1; 7 bases are a match to TRBD1. The germline CDR1 and CDR2 sequences are SGHNT and YENEEA. The length of the CDR3 is 16 residues. V dropped 4 bases and J dropped 0; count of bases not matched to a gene: 6. The CDR3 region is CASSSRQGSSYNEQFF. The CDR3 DNA follows: TGTGCCAGCAGCTCAAGACAGGGTAGCTCCTACAATGAGCAGTTCTTC.

The chain recombines TRBV6-4 with TRBJ2-2; the D gene is possibly TRBD2 (5 bases). V was clipped by 4 bases and J by 4 bases, with 13 bases between them. CDR1 is MRHNA and CDR2 is SNTAGT in the germline V gene. The CDR3 runs 15 residues. The CDR3 bases are TGTGCCAGCAGTGTAAAGGGAGACGGCACCGGGGAGCTGTTTTTT. Its translation: CASSVKGDGTGELFF.

This chain joins TRBV6-5 and TRBJ2-7, with D perhaps matching TRBD1 (6 bases). This CDR3 has 13 amino acids. CDR1 and CDR2 from the germline V gene are MNHEY and SVGAGI. V dropped 6 bases and J dropped 4 bases, with 13 bases sitting between them. The CDR3 DNA reads as TGTGCCAGCAGCCAACAGGGTCAGTACGAGCAGTACTTC. This codes for CASSQQGQYEQYF.

The table lists this clone with a few counts. The chain employs TRBV2 and TRBJ2-6, with D tentatively TRBD1 (5 bases). Germline lookup yields CDR1 SNHLY and CDR2 FYNNEI. The V end was cut by 5 bases, the J end by 4 bases, with 9 bases between. This CDR3 is built from 14 residues. CDR3: CASSKGKGANVLTF. CDR3 nucleotide sequence: TGTGCCAGCAGTAAGGGGAAAGGGGCCAACGTCCTGACTTTC.

Details on this clone: The same CDR3 is also encoded by other DNA sequences in this sample. V is TRBV11-2 and J is TRBJ2-7; possibly TRBD2 for D (5 bases). There are 13 residues in the CDR3. Looked up from germline, CDR1 is SGHAT and CDR2 is FQNNGV. V dropped 0 bases and J dropped 4 bases, with 7 bases sitting between them. CDR3 sequence: CASSLETGYEQYF. In DNA, the CDR3 is TGTGCCAGCAGCTTAGAGACGGGATACGAGCAGTACTTC.